Below, 21 T cell receptor beta chains from the same sample are listed, as sequenced in a study of blood T cell repertoires in COVID-19 (dated by TCRdb to 2018 to 2021). To prepare the library, the immunoSEQ multiplex PCR assay was applied. TCRdb re-hosts the immuneACCESS table, in-frame sequences only. Its copies lack some clones; in the studies checked, an unresolved V gene accounts for under half of them, and the cause for the rest is not known. The sample table lists just over 150,000 clones, 80% to 90% of them with a count of one. Together, the top ten hold over 12% of the sample. The sample taken for sequencing was peripheral blood. The receptors originated from a woman aged 40 to 49 with acute or convalescent COVID-19.

The chain employs TRBV6-5 and TRBJ1-1; unclear D gene. Germline CDR1 reads MNHEY; CDR2 reads SVGAGI. Trimming left V 4 bases short and J 7 bases short, with 7 bases between. There are 11 residues in the CDR3. The CDR3 DNA follows: TGTGCCAGCAGTTCCGGGAATGAAGCTTTCTTT. It codes for CASSSGNEAFF.

V is TRBV3-1 (or the pseudogene TRBV3-2) and J is TRBJ1-2; perhaps TRBD1 as D (6 bases). V was shortened by 4 bases and J by 3 bases, with 18 bases between the two germline ends. Looked up from germline, CDR1 is LGHDT and CDR2 is YNNKEL (reference sequence). The length of the CDR3 is 16 residues. The CDR3, as DNA: TGTGCCAGCAGCCCCGGACCCCCCCAGGGGTACTATGGCTACACCTTC. Translating gives CASSPGPPQGYYGYTF.

This chain connects TRBV5-1 to TRBJ2-7; TRBD1 might be the D (6 bases). Trimming stripped 1 base from V and 0 bases from J, with 14 bases between. The CDR3 has 16 residues. Germline values: CDR1 SGHRS, CDR2 YFSETQ. Written as DNA, the CDR3 is TGCGCCAGCAGCTTGATGAATAGGGACACCTCCTACGAGCAGTACTTC. This encodes CASSLMNRDTSYEQYF.

The chain recombines TRBV7-9 with TRBJ2-1, with 11 bases aligning to TRBD2. The CDR3 spans 17 residues. From germline, CDR1 is SEHNR and CDR2 FQNEAQ (reference sequence). Unmatched junction bases numbered 9, after V lost 1 base and J lost 7 bases. CDR3 sequence: CASSLVSGGASSNEQFF. CDR3 nucleotides: TGTGCCAGCAGCTTAGTTAGCGGGGGGGCCAGTTCGAATGAGCAGTTCTTC.

The chain couples TRBV3-1 (or the pseudogene TRBV3-2) to TRBJ1-5; weak D call: TRBD1 (6 bases). The length of the CDR3 is 13 residues. The germline V and J ends were trimmed by 2 bases and 5 bases, with 7 bases remaining between them. The germline CDR1 and CDR2 sequences are LGHDT and YNNKEL (reference sequence). CDR3: CASSQWTDQPQHF. DNA of the CDR3: TGTGCCAGCAGCCAATGGACAGATCAGCCCCAGCATTTT.

The rearrangement uses TRBV28 and TRBJ1-1; no definite D call. Trimming removed 2 bases at V and 0 bases at J, with 10 bases between. Germline CDR1 is MDHEN and CDR2 is SYDVKM. The CDR3 has 15 amino acids. CDR3 residues: CASSLMAGMNTEAFF. The CDR3 DNA follows: TGTGCCAGCAGTTTAATGGCAGGTATGAACACTGAAGCTTTCTTT. The full variable domain, with the rest looked up from reference TRBV28 and TRBJ1-1, is DVKVTQSSRYLVKRTGEKVFLECVQDMDHENMFWYRQDPGLGLRLIYFSYDVKMKEKGDIPEGYSVSREKKERFSLILESASTNQTSMYLCASSLMAGMNTEAFFGQGTRLTVV.

J is TRBJ2-2 and V is TRBV10-1, with a tentative D call TRBD2 (6 bases). The V gene's germline CDR1 is WNHNN and CDR2 SYGVQD (reference sequence). The CDR3 is 15 residues long. V lost 3 bases and J 7 bases, leaving 15 bases between the germline ends. This CDR3 is CASSEAGPGIGELFF. The CDR3 region has the DNA TGCGCCAGCAGTGAAGCGGGCCCGGGAATCGGGGAGCTGTTTTTT.

This rearrangement joins TRBV4-1 to TRBJ1-1; 9 bases align to TRBD1. The V gene end was trimmed by 4 bases and the J gene end by 6 bases; junction bases not matched to a gene: 6. The germline V gene encodes CDR1 MGHRA and CDR2 YSYEKL. The CDR3 length is 14 residues. CDR3 bases: TGCGCCAGCAGCCGACAGGGGGGATCCCCTGAAGCTTTCTTT. Translating gives CASSRQGGSPEAFF.

This clone has only one observation. Other DNA sequences in this sample translate to the same CDR3. The chain couples TRBV6-5 to TRBJ1-1; a weak D match, TRBD1 (6 bases). Germline V gene data show CDR1 as MNHEY and CDR2 as SVGAGI. The CDR3 totals 14 residues. The V end was cut by 6 bases, the J end by 2 bases, with 13 bases between. For the CDR3, the DNA is TGTGCCAGCAGCTCCCCAGGGGCAAACACTGAAGCTTTCTTT. Protein product: CASSSPGANTEAFF.

The chain combines TRBV6-5 with TRBJ2-1; the D gene is possibly TRBD1 (5 bases). The CDR3 has 14 residues. Trimming removed 5 bases from V and 5 bases from J, with 13 bases in between. Germline CDR1 and CDR2: MNHEY and SVGAGI. For the CDR3, the DNA is TGTGCCAGCAGTAAGACGTCCAGGGACAATGAGCAGTTCTTC. Amino acid sequence: CASSKTSRDNEQFF.

The chain uses TRBV6-1 and TRBJ1-6, with 7 bases matching TRBD1. V lost 2 bases to trimming and J lost 9 bases; unmatched junction nucleotides: 1. This CDR3 contains 13 residues. In germline, CDR1 is MNHNS, CDR2 SASEGT. CDR3 in amino acids: CASSENRGSPLHF. In DNA, the CDR3 is TGTGCCAGCAGTGAAAACAGGGGTTCACCCCTCCACTTT.

The rearrangement uses TRBV2 and TRBJ2-7; D is possibly TRBD1 (6 bases). V lost 6 bases and J lost 6, with 12 bases in between. Germline V lookup: CDR1 SNHLY, CDR2 FYNNEI. The CDR3 covers 12 residues. CDR3 in amino acids: CASRKGVSEQYF. For the CDR3, the DNA is TGTGCCAGCAGGAAGGGGGTCAGCGAGCAGTACTTC.

The J gene is TRBJ1-2, the V gene TRBV24-1; unclear D gene. Deletions cut 4 bases from V and 3 bases from J, with 5 bases between. CDR1 and CDR2 from the germline V gene are KGHDR and SFDVKD. The CDR3 has 12 residues. The CDR3 here is CATSESHYGYTF. The DNA of the CDR3 is TGTGCCACCAGTGAATCTCACTATGGCTACACCTTC.

This clone was observed a few times. The chain employs TRBV6-5 and TRBJ2-7; TRBD1 matches 9 bases. The CDR3 runs to 13 residues. In germline, CDR1 is MNHEY, CDR2 SVGAGI. CDR3 sequence (DNA): TGTGGGCCACAAAGACAGGGGGGCTACGAGCAGTACTTC. Translated, it gives CGPQRQGGYEQYF.

The chain employs TRBV7-2 and TRBJ2-5; D is undetermined. Trimming removed 2 bases from V and 7 bases from J, with 11 bases in between. The CDR3 extends over 13 amino acids. Germline V gene lookup returns CDR1 SGHTA and CDR2 FQGNSA. CDR3: CASSLRPPRTQYF. Written as DNA, the CDR3 is TGTGCCAGCAGCTTAAGGCCACCTAGGACCCAGTACTTC. Filled out from reference TRBV7-2 and TRBJ2-5, the complete variable domain reads GAGVSQSPSNKVTEKGKDVELRCDPISGHTALYWYRQSLGQGLEFLIYFQGNSAPDKSGLPSDRFSAERTGGSVSTLTIQRTQQEDSAVYLCASSLRPPRTQYFGPGTRLLVL.

The chain joins TRBV19 to TRBJ2-3; 7 nucleotides line up with TRBD2. The CDR3 runs to 16 residues. Germline V lookup: CDR1 LNHDA, CDR2 SQIVND (reference sequence). Germline trimming cut 1 base from V and 4 bases from J; bases unmatched to any gene: 8. In nucleotides, the CDR3 is TGTGCCAGTAGTATAGTGGGGGGGTTTAACCCAGATACGCAGTATTTT. This encodes CASSIVGGFNPDTQYF.

This chain connects TRBV5-6 to TRBJ2-1, with 9 positions matching TRBD2. V shed 4 bases and J 6 bases; nucleotides not matched to a gene: 5. The CDR3 has 14 amino acids. Per the germline V gene, CDR1 is SGHDT and CDR2 is YYEEEE. The DNA of the CDR3 is TGTGCCAGCAGCGGGGAAGCGGGAGGCAATGAGCAGTTCTTC. It encodes CASSGEAGGNEQFF.

This sequence joins TRBV19 and TRBJ1-2, with D perhaps matching TRBD1 (6 bases). Germline V gene lookup returns CDR1 LNHDA and CDR2 SQIVND (reference sequence). The CDR3 covers 13 residues. The V end was cut by 9 bases, the J end by 1 base, with 12 bases between. The CDR3 sequence: CASSRGFNYGYTF. The CDR3 bases are TGTGCCAGCAGCAGGGGATTTAACTATGGCTACACCTTC.

This sequence joins TRBV30 and TRBJ1-4, with D unclear. V lost 5 bases and J lost 8, with 12 bases in between. CDR1 is GTSNPN, CDR2 SVGIG, per germline (reference sequence). This CDR3 contains 12 residues. CDR3 loop: CAWAPTFEKLFF. DNA for the CDR3: TGTGCCTGGGCTCCGACATTCGAAAAACTGTTTTTT.

The chain combines TRBV3-1 (or the pseudogene TRBV3-2) with TRBJ2-7; 10 nucleotides agree with TRBD1. The CDR3 is 15 amino acids. V gave up 3 bases and J gave up 4 bases; unmatched junction bases: 6. CDR1 and CDR2 from the germline V gene are LGHDT and YNNKEL (reference sequence). In nucleotides, the CDR3 is TGTGCCAGCAGCCAGGGACAGGGGTGGTTGTACGAGCAGTACTTC. As protein: CASSQGQGWLYEQYF.

This sequence joins TRBV28 and TRBJ1-1, with a weak D call TRBD1 (6 bases). This CDR3 spans 15 amino acids. Germline-derived CDR1 and CDR2 are MDHEN and SYDVKM. The V end lost 4 bases, the J end lost 3 bases, and 15 bases lay between the germline ends. CDR3 bases: TGTGCCAGCAGTTCCAGACCGGGGGGCGACACTGAAGCTTTCTTT. Residues: CASSSRPGGDTEAFF. Looking up the rest from reference TRBV28 and TRBJ1-1 gives the full variable domain: DVKVTQSSRYLVKRTGEKVFLECVQDMDHENMFWYRQDPGLGLRLIYFSYDVKMKEKGDIPEGYSVSREKKERFSLILESASTNQTSMYLCASSSRPGGDTEAFFGQGTRLTVV.